The present T cell receptor (beta chain) was sequenced within a study of cytomegalovirus exposure and HLA in healthy donors. Use of 60 Vbeta and 13 Jbeta primers characterized the PCR. Repertoires were generated with immunoSEQ multiplex PCR, while TCRdb's copy carries only in-frame clones and drops some. The sample consists of about 160,000 clones, around four fifths of them appearing once. CDR1 and CDR2 from the germline V gene are GTSNPN and SVGIG (reference sequence). The CDR3 loop spans 16 amino acids. Deletions cut 0 bases from V and 10 bases from J, with 19 bases between. Note on this clone: Its target is unknown.

Study-level findings and limits: The study labeled 170 or so TCR beta chains cytomegalovirus-associated. The study carried out a later analysis of TCR beta sequences. It associated under 20,000 of them with specific HLA alleles at a false discovery rate of 0.05. According to an earlier analysis, most TCR beta V segments yielded productive rearrangements about 87% or about 30% of the time. Further analysis, carried out later, found HLA-associated TCR beta chains more clonally expanded than equally common other chains.

The chain joins TRBV30 to TRBJ1-6; D is undetermined. The sequence derives from a woman aged 18-29 years in good health and CMV-seronegative. Sequencing was done on a sample of PBMCs. CDR3 protein: CAWSVHVHRIISPLHF. The CDR3 DNA reads TGTGCCTGGAGTGTACACGTCCACCGAATAATATCACCCCTCCACTTT.